Listed below are T cell receptor beta chains from one sample, sequenced in a study of blood T cell repertoires in COVID-19. Clones were read by immunoSEQ multiplex PCR, and TCRdb kept only the in-frame ones, dropping some. The sample has 190,000 or so clones, over 80% seen once. The sequenced material came from PBMCs or T cells enriched from blood (not recorded which). The source is a man between 18 and 29 years old with acute COVID-19. Each CDR3 is given with its conserved first and last residue. Fields, in order: D gene, V gene, clone size, J gene, CDR3 DNA, CDR3 protein. A D gene is named only where the DNA matches it firmly. Not all rows give a size; the values are once, few, many and, for expanded clones, a class.

>NA|TRBV7-8|NA|TRBJ1-5
TGTGCCAGCAGCTTAGAGACGCGGACAGCGAATCAGCCCCAGCATTTT
CASSLETRTANQPQHF
>NA|TRBV30|NA|TRBJ1-2
TGTGCCTGGATCAAACAGACACTCGGTGGCTACACCTTC
CAWIKQTLGGYTF
>TRBD1|TRBV10-3|NA|TRBJ2-7
TGTGCCATCCAACGAACCGGGACAGGGGAATACGAGCAGTACTTC
CAIQRTGTGEYEQYF
>TRBD1|TRBV19|NA|TRBJ2-3
TGTGCCAGTAGGGGGGATACAAGAACAGGGGACAGCACAGATACGCAGTATTTT
CASRGDTRTGDSTDTQYF
>NA|TRBV24-1|NA|TRBJ1-5
TGTGCCACCAGTGATTACAGGGTTTATCAGCCCCAGCATTTT
CATSDYRVYQPQHF
>NA|TRBV3-1/TRBV3-2|NA|TRBJ2-7
TGTGCCAGCAGCCAAGCGGGAGCCCCCTACGAGCAGTACTTC
CASSQAGAPYEQYF
>TRBD2|TRBV19|NA|TRBJ2-7
TGTGCCAGTAGTATAAACCCCGGACTAGCGGGAGGGCCTATGTCCTACGAGCAGTACTTC
CASSINPGLAGGPMSYEQYF
>TRBD1|TRBV5-1|NA|TRBJ1-1
TGCGCCAGCAGCCCGAGGCGTACAGGGGGGCAGGTCACTGAAGCTTTCTTT
CASSPRRTGGQVTEAFF
>TRBD2|TRBV29-1|once|TRBJ2-7
TGCAGCGTACCGGGACTAGCGTCCTACGAGCAGTACTTC
CSVPGLASYEQYF
>TRBD1|TRBV14|NA|TRBJ1-2
TGTGCCAGCAGCCCCCTCGACAGGGGGAACTATGGCTACACCTTC
CASSPLDRGNYGYTF
>NA|TRBV3-1/TRBV3-2|NA|TRBJ2-3
TGTGCCAGCAGCCAAGACGGGGGACCCTCAACGCAGTATTTT
CASSQDGGPSTQYF
>NA|TRBV3-1/TRBV3-2|NA|TRBJ1-1
TGTGCCAGCAGCCAAGATCGGGAGGAGAACACTGAAGCTTTCTTT
CASSQDREENTEAFF
>NA|TRBV12-2|NA|TRBJ2-1
TGTGCAAGTCGCTTCCCGTCCGCGGGACGACCCCTCCATGAGCAGTTCTTC
CASRFPSAGRPLHEQFF
>TRBD2|TRBV28|NA|TRBJ2-3
TGTGCCAGCAGTTTATGGCTGACTAGCGGCACAGATACGCAGTATTTT
CASSLWLTSGTDTQYF
>TRBD2|TRBV3-1/TRBV3-2|NA|TRBJ2-2
TGTGCCAGCAGCCAAGGGACTAGCGGGACCGGGGAGCTGTTTTTT
CASSQGTSGTGELFF